The 2 T cell receptor beta chains below all came from one sample that was sequenced in a study of T cell repertoires in cytomegalovirus infection. TCRdb fed the reads into MiXCR, producing one record per CDR3 protein. This table has more than 150,000 distinct CDR3 sequences, roughly 19% appearing once. Sequenced material: PBMCs. The origin of the receptors is a human donor in good health (CMV status not recorded). Some clones in this sample may be carry-over from other donors' samples.

In this sample, this clonotype turned up a few times. V usage is TRBV23-1 and J usage is TRBJ1-1; 8 bases agree with TRBD1. Being an ORF, TRBV23-1 has a function that is uncertain. This CDR3 comprises 16 residues. Germline trimming cut 6 bases from V and 0 bases from J; bases unmatched to any gene: 9. CDR3 DNA: TGCGCCAGCAGCATACAGGGGGTCCTCATGAACACTGAAGCTTTCTTT. Protein sequence: CASSIQGVLMNTEAFF.

This clonotype occurred a few times. V and J are TRBV27 and TRBJ1-5; D call uncertain. The ends were cut back, 4 bases at V and 7 bases at J, with 11 bases in the middle. Germline values: CDR1 MNHEY, CDR2 SMNVEV (reference sequence). CDR3 length: 13 amino acids. CDR3 residues: CASSYGRDQPQHF. CDR3 sequence (DNA): TGTGCCAGCAGTTACGGGCGCGACCAGCCCCAGCATTTT.